Below, 13 T cell receptor beta chains from the same sample are listed, as sequenced in a study of beta chain features in type 1 diabetes. Expressed TCRB transcripts were sequenced after all isolated RNA was converted to cDNA. TCRdb's table, derived via immunoSEQ multiplex PCR, lists solely in-frame clones and lacks some. The sample shows around 340,000 clones, roughly 8% of them seen only once. Specimen: central memory CD4+ T cells from blood. The receptor set was obtained from a woman younger than 35 in good health.

This chain joins TRBV5-1 and TRBJ2-1; TRBD2 is a possible D gene (6 bases). The length of the CDR3 is 14 residues. V was cut by 4 bases and J by 12 bases, with 20 bases left in between. The V gene's germline CDR1 is SGHRS and CDR2 YFSETQ. CDR3 amino acids: CASSPEGRSGGQFF. Here the CDR3 DNA reads TGCGCCAGCAGCCCGGAGGGTCGGTCCGGTGGGCAGTTCTTC. The variable domain in full, completed from reference TRBV5-1 and TRBJ2-1, reads KAGVTQTPRYLIKTRGQQVTLSCSPISGHRSVSWYQQTPGQGLQFLFEYFSETQRNKGNFPGRFSGRQFSNSRSEMNVSTLELGDSALYLCASSPEGRSGGQFFGPGTRLTVL.

The gene calls are TRBV10-3 and TRBJ2-7; 14 nucleotides align to TRBD2. The CDR3 totals 16 residues. Losses at the gene ends were 5 bases for V and 4 bases for J; bases not matched to a gene: 7. The germline gives CDR1 ENHRY, CDR2 SYGVKD. Written as DNA, the CDR3 is TGTGCCATCAGTTCGGGACTAGCGGGAGTTTCGTACGAGCAGTACTTC. This gives the protein CAISSGLAGVSYEQYF.

This chain connects TRBV7-9 to TRBJ2-3; D possibly corresponds to TRBD2 (5 bases). The V end was cut by 5 bases, the J end by 0 bases, with 12 bases between. CDR3 size: 15 residues. The germline V gene has CDR1 SEHNR and CDR2 FQNEAQ (reference sequence). CDR3 amino acids: CASSPRVGSTDTQYF. DNA for the CDR3: TGTGCCAGCAGCCCGCGGGTCGGGAGCACAGATACGCAGTATTTT.

This clone appeared a few times. The chain joins TRBV4-2 to TRBJ2-2; D not resolved. This CDR3 is built from 12 residues. Trimming took 1 base from V and 7 from J, leaving 4 bases between them. The germline V gene encodes CDR1 LGHNA and CDR2 YNFKEQ. CDR3 nucleotide sequence: TGTGCCAGCAGCCAAGGTTACGGGGAGCTGTTTTTT. Encoded protein: CASSQGYGELFF.

In this sample, this clone turned up a few times. This chain connects TRBV5-4 to TRBJ2-3, with D possibly matching TRBD2 (5 bases). Germline V gene data show CDR1 as SGHNT and CDR2 as YYREEE (reference sequence). The V end lost 4 bases, the J end lost 2 bases, and 14 bases lay between the germline ends. There are 15 residues in the CDR3. CDR3 nucleotide sequence: TGTGCCAGCAGCCAAGGACTCCCGACCACAGATACGCAGTATTTT. Translation: CASSQGLPTTDTQYF.

This clone was observed a few times. V and J are TRBV5-1 and TRBJ2-7; D is perhaps TRBD1 or TRBD2 (6 bases each). Trimming cost V 5 bases and J 3 bases, with 15 bases left between them. Germline loops: CDR1 SGHRS, CDR2 YFSETQ. This CDR3 has 14 residues. The CDR3 DNA reads as TGCGCCAGCAGTTTTCTAGGGGGGAACTACGAGCAGTACTTC. Translated, it gives CASSFLGGNYEQYF.

V and J are TRBV7-9 and TRBJ1-5; D might be TRBD1 (6 bases). This CDR3 is 17 amino acids long. V dropped 2 bases and J dropped 0 bases, with 14 bases sitting between them. Germline CDR1 SEHNR, CDR2 FQNEAQ (reference sequence). CDR3 in amino acids: CASSLNPTGSSNQPQHF. As DNA, the CDR3 is TGTGCCAGCAGCTTAAATCCGACAGGAAGTAGCAATCAGCCCCAGCATTTT.

On this clone: The identical CDR3 is also encoded by other nucleotide sequences in the sample. The DNA for the CDR3 is TGCGCCAGCAGCCAAGAGGGGGGATCCTCCTACAATGAGCAGTTCTTC. Translation gives CASSQEGGSSYNEQFF. This chain connects TRBV4-3 to TRBJ2-1, with a possible D match to TRBD2 (6 bases). Germline CDR1 reads LGHNA; CDR2 reads YSLEER. This CDR3 region has 16 residues. V was pared by 0 bases and J by 0 bases, with 9 bases between.

This chain links TRBV2 with TRBJ1-5; D uncertain. Germline V gene lookup returns CDR1 SNHLY and CDR2 FYNNEI. This CDR3 comprises 14 residues. With 5 bases removed from V and 0 bases from J, the gap between germline ends came to 8 bases. The CDR3 here is CASSFSYSNQPQHF. The CDR3 DNA reads TGTGCCAGCAGTTTCTCCTATAGCAATCAGCCCCAGCATTTT.

V and J are TRBV29-1 and TRBJ2-1; 13 nucleotides match TRBD2. The trim removed 3 bases at V and 9 bases at J, leaving 11 bases unmatched. Per germline, CDR1 SQVTM and CDR2 ANQGSEA. This CDR3 comprises 16 residues. For the CDR3, the DNA is TGCAGCGTTGATACTAGCGGGAGGGGGGGATCTTTTGAGCAGTTCTTC. It translates to CSVDTSGRGGSFEQFF.

This clone showed up just a few times. The chain is built from TRBV28 and TRBJ2-7; 9 nucleotides agree with TRBD2. The CDR3 runs to 15 residues. J lost 5 bases, V lost 2 bases, and 7 bases had no gene match. The germline V gene has CDR1 MDHEN and CDR2 SYDVKM. The DNA of the CDR3 is TGTGCCAGCAGTTTAGCAGCGGGGGGCGAAGACGAGCAGTACTTC. Encoded protein: CASSLAAGGEDEQYF.

The chain uses TRBV7-3 and TRBJ2-1, with a possible D match to TRBD2 (5 bases). The CDR3 is made up of 13 amino acids. Between the trimmed V and J ends, which lost 2 bases and 7 bases, there was a span of 9 bases. CDR1 is SGHTA and CDR2 is FQGTGA in the germline V gene. In DNA, the CDR3 is TGTGCCAGCAGCTTAGAGGACTGGAATGAGCAGTTCTTC. Residues: CASSLEDWNEQFF.

The table lists this clone with a few counts. The chain carries TRBV10-3 and TRBJ2-5; 14 bases are shared with TRBD2. This CDR3 contains 14 residues. Germline V gene data show CDR1 as ENHRY and CDR2 as SYGVKD. Germline trimming cut 6 bases from V and 3 bases from J; bases unmatched to any gene: 0. CDR3 coding DNA: TGTGCCATCAGGACTAGCGGGGGGGAAGAGACCCAGTACTTC. Its protein product is CAIRTSGGEETQYF.